Detailed here is one T cell receptor beta chain. Its cognate antigen is unknown. These data belong to a study of cytomegalovirus exposure and HLA in healthy donors. Study-level information: An earlier analysis found 110 million or so unique TCR beta sequences from approximately 200 million T cells. Overall study results and limits: In presence/absence analyses, roughly uniform sequencing depth across donors was assumed.

V lost 3 bases and J 3 bases, leaving 12 bases between the germline ends. The CDR3 spans 14 residues. CDR1 and CDR2 (germline): KGHSH, LQKENI. Vbeta (60) and Jbeta (13) primers were used in the PCR. Clones were sequenced by immunoSEQ multiplex PCR, and TCRdb holds only the in-frame ones, with some missing. The table lists about 51,000 clones. The sequence was obtained from a female donor in good health and CMV-seronegative. Sequenced sample: PBMCs. The V call is TRBV18, the J call TRBJ2-7; tentatively, D is TRBD2 (5 bases). The CDR3 loop reads CASSPPSGYYEQYF. The CDR3 DNA sequence: TGTGCCAGCTCACCGCCCAGCGGATACTACGAGCAGTACTTC.